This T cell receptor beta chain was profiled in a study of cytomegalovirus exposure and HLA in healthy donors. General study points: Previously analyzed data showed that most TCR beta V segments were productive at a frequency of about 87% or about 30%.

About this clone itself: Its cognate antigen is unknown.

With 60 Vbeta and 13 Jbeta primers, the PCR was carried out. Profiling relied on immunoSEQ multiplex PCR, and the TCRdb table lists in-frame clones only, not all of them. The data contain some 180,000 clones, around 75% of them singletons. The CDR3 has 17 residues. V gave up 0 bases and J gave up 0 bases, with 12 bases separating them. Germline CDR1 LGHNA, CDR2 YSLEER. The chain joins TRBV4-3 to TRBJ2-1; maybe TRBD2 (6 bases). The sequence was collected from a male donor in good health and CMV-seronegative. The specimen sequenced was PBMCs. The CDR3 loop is CASSQERASASYNEQFF. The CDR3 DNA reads TGCGCCAGCAGCCAAGAAAGGGCTAGCGCCTCCTACAATGAGCAGTTCTTC.